This TCR beta chain was profiled in a study of blood T cell repertoires in COVID-19. The repertoire was sequenced with immunoSEQ multiplex PCR; TCRdb's copy has only in-frame clones and lacks some. This sample has 140,000 to 150,000 clones, with about 83% found just once. There are 15 residues in the CDR3. Between the trimmed V and J ends, which lost 6 bases and 0 bases, there was a span of 12 bases. CDR1 and CDR2 (germline): SEHNR, FQNEAQ (reference sequence). This sequence joins TRBV7-9 and TRBJ1-3; no clear D. Input material: peripheral blood. The sequence came from a woman in her 50s with active or convalescent COVID-19. The CDR3 DNA reads TGTGCCAGCAGGGAGGTTCGCGACTCTGGAAACACCATATATTTT. It yields the protein CASREVRDSGNTIYF.